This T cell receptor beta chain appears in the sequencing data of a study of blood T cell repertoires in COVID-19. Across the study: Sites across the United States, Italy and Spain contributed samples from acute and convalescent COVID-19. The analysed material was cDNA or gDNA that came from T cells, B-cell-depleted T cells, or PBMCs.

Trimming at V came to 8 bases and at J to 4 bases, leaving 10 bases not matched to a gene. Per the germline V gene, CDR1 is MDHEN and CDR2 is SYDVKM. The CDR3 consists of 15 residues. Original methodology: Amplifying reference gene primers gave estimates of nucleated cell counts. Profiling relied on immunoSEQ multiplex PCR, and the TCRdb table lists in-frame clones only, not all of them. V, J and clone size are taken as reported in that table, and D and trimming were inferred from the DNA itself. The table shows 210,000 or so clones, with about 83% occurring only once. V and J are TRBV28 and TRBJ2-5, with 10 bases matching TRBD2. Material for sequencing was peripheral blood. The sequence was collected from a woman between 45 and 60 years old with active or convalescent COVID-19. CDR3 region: CASAAISGGLETQYF. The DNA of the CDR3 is TGTGCCAGCGCCGCGATTAGCGGGGGGTTAGAGACCCAGTACTTC.